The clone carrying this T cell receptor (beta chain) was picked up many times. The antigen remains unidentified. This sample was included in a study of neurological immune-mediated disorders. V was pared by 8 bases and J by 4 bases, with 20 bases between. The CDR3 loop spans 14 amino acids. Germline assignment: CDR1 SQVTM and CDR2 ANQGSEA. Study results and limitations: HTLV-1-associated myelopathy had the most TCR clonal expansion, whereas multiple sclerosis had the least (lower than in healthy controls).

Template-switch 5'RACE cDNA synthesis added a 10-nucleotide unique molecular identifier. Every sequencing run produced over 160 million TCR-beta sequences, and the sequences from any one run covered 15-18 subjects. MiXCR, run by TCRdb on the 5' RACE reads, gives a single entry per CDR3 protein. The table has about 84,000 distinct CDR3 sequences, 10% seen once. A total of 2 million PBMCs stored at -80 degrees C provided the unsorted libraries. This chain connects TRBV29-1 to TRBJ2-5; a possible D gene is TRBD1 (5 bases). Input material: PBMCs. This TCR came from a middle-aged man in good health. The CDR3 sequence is CSTRQGSMGETQYF. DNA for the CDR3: TGCAGCACCAGGCAGGGCTCGATGGGAGAGACCCAGTACTTC.